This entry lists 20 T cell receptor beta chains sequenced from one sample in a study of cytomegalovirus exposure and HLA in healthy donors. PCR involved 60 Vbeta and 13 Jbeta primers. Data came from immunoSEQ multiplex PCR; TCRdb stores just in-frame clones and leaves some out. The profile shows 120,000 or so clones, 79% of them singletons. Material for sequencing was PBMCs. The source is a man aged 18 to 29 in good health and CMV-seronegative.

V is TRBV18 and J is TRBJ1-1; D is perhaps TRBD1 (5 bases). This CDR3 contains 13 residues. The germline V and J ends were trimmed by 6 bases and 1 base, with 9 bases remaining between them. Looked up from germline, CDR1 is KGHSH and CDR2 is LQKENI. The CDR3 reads CASSQQENTEAFF. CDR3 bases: TGTGCCAGCTCTCAACAGGAGAACACTGAAGCTTTCTTT.

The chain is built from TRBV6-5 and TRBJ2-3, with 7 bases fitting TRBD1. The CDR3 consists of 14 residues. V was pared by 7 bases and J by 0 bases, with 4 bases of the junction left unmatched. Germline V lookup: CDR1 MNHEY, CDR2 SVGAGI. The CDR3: CASKRDRSTDTQYF. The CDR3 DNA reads TGTGCCAGCAAAAGGGACAGAAGCACAGATACGCAGTATTTT.

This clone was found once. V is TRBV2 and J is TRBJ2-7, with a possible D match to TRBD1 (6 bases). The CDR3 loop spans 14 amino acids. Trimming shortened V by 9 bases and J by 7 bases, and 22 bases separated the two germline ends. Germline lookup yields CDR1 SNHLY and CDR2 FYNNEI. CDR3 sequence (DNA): TGTGCCAGTGACCAACAGGGCCCCTTGGGAGAGCAGTACGTC. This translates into CASDQQGPLGEQYV.

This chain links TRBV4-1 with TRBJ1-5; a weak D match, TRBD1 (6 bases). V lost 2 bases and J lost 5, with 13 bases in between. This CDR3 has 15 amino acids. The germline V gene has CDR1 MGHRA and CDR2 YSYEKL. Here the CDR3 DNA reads TGCGCCAGCAGCCAAAAGGTGGCAGGGGATCAGCCCCAGCATTTT. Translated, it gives CASSQKVAGDQPQHF.

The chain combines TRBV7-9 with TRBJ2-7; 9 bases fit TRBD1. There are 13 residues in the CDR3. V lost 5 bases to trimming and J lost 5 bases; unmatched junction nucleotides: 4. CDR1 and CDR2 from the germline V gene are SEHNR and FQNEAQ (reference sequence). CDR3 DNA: TGTGCCAGCAGCAGGGACAGGGACGACGAGCAGTACGTC. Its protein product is CASSRDRDDEQYV.

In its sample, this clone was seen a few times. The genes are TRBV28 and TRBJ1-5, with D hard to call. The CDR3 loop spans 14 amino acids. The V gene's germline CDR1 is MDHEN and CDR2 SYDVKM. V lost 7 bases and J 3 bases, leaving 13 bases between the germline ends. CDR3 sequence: CASTNHKPNQPQHF. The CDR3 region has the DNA TGTGCCAGCACAAACCACAAACCCAATCAGCCCCAGCATTTT.

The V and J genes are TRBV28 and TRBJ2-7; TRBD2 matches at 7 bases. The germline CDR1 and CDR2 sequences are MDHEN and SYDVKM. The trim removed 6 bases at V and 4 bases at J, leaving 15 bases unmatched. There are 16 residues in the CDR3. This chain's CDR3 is CASRYGAGTGRYEQYF. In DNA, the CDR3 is TGTGCCAGCAGGTACGGAGCGGGAACCGGTCGGTACGAGCAGTACTTC.

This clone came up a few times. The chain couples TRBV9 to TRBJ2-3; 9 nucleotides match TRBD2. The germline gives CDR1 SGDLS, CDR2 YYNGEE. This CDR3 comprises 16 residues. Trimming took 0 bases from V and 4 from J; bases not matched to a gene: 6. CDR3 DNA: TGTGCCAGCAGCGTAGACCTAGCGGGAAACTCAGATACGCAGTATTTT. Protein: CASSVDLAGNSDTQYF.

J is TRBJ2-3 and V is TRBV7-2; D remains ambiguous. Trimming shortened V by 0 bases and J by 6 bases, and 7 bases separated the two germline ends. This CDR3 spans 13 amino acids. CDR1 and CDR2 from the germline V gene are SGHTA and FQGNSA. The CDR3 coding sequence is TGTGCCAGCAGCTTAGCCCGGTTGGATACGCAGTATTTT. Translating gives CASSLARLDTQYF.

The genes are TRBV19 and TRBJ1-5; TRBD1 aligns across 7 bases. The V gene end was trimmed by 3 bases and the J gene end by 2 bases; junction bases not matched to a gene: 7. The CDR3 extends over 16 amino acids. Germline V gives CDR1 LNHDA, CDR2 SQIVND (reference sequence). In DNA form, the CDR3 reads TGTGCCAGTAGTATCCGGACAGGTAGGGGCAATCAGCCCCAGCATTTT. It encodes CASSIRTGRGNQPQHF.

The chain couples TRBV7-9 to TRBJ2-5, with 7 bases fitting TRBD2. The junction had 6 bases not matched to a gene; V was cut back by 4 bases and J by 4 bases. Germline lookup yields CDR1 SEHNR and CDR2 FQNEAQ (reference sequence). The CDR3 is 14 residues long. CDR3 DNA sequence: TGTGCCAGCAGCTGGGGAGCGGGAAGAGAGACCCAGTACTTC. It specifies CASSWGAGRETQYF.

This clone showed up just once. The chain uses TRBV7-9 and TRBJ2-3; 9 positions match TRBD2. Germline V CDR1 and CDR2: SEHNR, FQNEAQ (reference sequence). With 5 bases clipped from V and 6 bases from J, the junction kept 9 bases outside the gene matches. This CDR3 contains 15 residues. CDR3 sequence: CASSRTSARTDTQYF. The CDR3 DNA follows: TGTGCCAGCAGCCGGACTAGCGCCCGAACGGATACGCAGTATTTT.

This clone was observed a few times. CDR3 sequence reads: CASSWSGSSEAFF. CDR3 DNA sequence: TGTGCCAGCAGCTGGTCGGGGAGTAGTGAAGCTTTCTTT. The chain combines TRBV6-6 with TRBJ1-1; D ambiguous. This CDR3 comprises 13 residues. The ends were cut back, 6 bases at V and 7 bases at J, with 15 bases in the middle. In germline, CDR1 is MNHNY, CDR2 SVGAGI (reference sequence).

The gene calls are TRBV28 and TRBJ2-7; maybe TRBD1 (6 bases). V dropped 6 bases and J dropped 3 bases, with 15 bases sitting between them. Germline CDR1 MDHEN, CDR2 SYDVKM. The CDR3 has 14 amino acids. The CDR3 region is CASRSQGQSYEQYF. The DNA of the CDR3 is TGTGCCAGCAGGTCCCAGGGACAAAGCTACGAGCAGTACTTC.

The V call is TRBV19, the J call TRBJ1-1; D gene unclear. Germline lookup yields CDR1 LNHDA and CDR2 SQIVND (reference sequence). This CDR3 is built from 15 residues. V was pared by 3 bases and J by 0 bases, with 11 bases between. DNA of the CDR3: TGTGCCAGTAGTATGATTCAGACTTTGAACACTGAAGCTTTCTTT. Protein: CASSMIQTLNTEAFF.

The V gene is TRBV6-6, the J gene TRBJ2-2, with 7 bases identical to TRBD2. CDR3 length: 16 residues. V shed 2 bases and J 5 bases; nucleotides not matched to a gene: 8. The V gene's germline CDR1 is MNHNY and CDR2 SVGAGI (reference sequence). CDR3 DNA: TGTGCCAGCAGTTACGGGTTCGGGGGGAGTACCGGGGAGCTGTTTTTT. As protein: CASSYGFGGSTGELFF.

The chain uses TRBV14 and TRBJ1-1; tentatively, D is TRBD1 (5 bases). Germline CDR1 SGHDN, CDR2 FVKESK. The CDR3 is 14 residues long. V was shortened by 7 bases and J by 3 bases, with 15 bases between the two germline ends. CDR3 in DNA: TGTGCCAGCACCCCGGGGGTTTTAGACACTGAAGCTTTCTTT. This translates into CASTPGVLDTEAFF.

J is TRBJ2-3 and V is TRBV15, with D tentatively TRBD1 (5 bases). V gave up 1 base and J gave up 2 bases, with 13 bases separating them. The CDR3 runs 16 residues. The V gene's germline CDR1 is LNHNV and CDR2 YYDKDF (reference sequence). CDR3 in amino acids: CATSRAGRDDTDTQYF. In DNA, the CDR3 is TGTGCCACCAGCAGAGCGGGCAGGGATGACACAGATACGCAGTATTTT.

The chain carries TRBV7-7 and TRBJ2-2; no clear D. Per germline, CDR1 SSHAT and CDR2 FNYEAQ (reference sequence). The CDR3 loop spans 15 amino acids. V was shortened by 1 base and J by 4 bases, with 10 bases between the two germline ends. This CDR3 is CASSLDSMSTGELFF. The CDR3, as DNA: TGTGCCAGCAGCTTAGACAGTATGTCCACCGGGGAGCTGTTTTTT. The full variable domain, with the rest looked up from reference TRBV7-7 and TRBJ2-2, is GAGVSQSPRYKVTKRGQDVTLRCDPISSHATLYWYQQALGQGPEFLTYFNYEAQPDKSGLPSDRFSAERPEGSISTLTIQRTEQRDSAMYRCASSLDSMSTGELFFGEGSRLTVL.

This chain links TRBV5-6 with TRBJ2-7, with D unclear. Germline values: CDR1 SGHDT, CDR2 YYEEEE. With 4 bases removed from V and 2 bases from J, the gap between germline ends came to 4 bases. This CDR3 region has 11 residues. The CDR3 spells CASSQAYEQYF. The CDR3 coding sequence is TGTGCCAGCAGCCAGGCCTACGAGCAGTACTTC.